The 7 T cell receptor beta chains given below trace back to one sample, sequenced in a study of OX40 agonist ivuxolimab in advanced cancers. Method: immunoSEQ multiplex PCR; TCRdb's copy keeps in-frame clones and lacks some. The data hold around 46,000 clones, with roughly 90% observed a single time. This specimen consisted of CD4+ or CD8+ T cells sorted from blood, obtained in a trial of the OX40 agonist ivuxolimab. Source of these receptors: an adult with an advanced solid tumor such as melanoma, head and neck, liver or kidney cancer.

This chain uses TRBV6-5 with TRBJ2-2; no clear D. The CDR3 consists of 16 residues. V lost 0 bases and J lost 4, with 12 bases in between. The germline V gene encodes CDR1 MNHEY and CDR2 SVGAGI. CDR3 region: CASSYSGWRSTGELFF. In DNA, the CDR3 is TGTGCCAGCAGTTACTCGGGGTGGAGAAGCACCGGGGAGCTGTTTTTT.

This chain links TRBV29-1 with TRBJ2-1; tentatively, D is TRBD2 (7 bases). This CDR3 has 16 residues. Germline values: CDR1 SQVTM, CDR2 ANQGSEA. Trimming pared 5 bases from V and 4 bases from J, leaving 21 bases between. For the CDR3, the DNA is TGCAGCGTTTATATATGGCTAGGGGGAGGGTACAATGAGCAGTTCTTC. This encodes CSVYIWLGGGYNEQFF.

The chain links TRBV2 to TRBJ2-7, with 12 bases identical to TRBD2. The V gene's germline CDR1 is SNHLY and CDR2 FYNNEI. The CDR3 runs 18 residues. Unmatched junction bases numbered 13, after V lost 7 bases and J lost 0 bases. The DNA for the CDR3 is TGTGCCAGCAATAGTAAACTAGCGGGAGGTTGGGTCTCCTACGAGCAGTACTTC. Translating it yields CASNSKLAGGWVSYEQYF.

The gene calls are TRBV4-2 and TRBJ2-1; 12 bases match TRBD1. The CDR3 loop spans 17 amino acids. V was pared by 4 bases and J by 8 bases, with 12 bases of the junction left unmatched. Germline V gene data show CDR1 as LGHNA and CDR2 as YNFKEQ. CDR3 residues: CASSPYPGTGGTYEQFF. In DNA, the CDR3 is TGTGCCAGCAGCCCCTACCCCGGGACAGGGGGCACGTATGAGCAGTTCTTC.

This clone has a handful of counts. The chain employs TRBV5-6 and TRBJ2-7, with 7 bases identical to TRBD1. V lost 2 bases and J lost 0; bases outside the gene matches: 2. Looked up from germline, CDR1 is SGHDT and CDR2 is YYEEEE. The CDR3 length is 14 residues. This CDR3 reads CASSFGTASYEQYF. The DNA for the CDR3 is TGTGCCAGCAGCTTCGGGACAGCCTCCTACGAGCAGTACTTC.

The gene calls are TRBV27 and TRBJ2-3, with D possibly being TRBD2 (6 bases). Trimming took off 2 bases at V and 3 bases at J, with 15 bases between the two ends. This CDR3 has 16 residues. Germline V gives CDR1 MNHEY, CDR2 SMNVEV (reference sequence). The CDR3 is CASSLGLRGKTDTQYF. In DNA form, the CDR3 reads TGTGCCAGCAGTTTAGGTCTCCGCGGGAAGACAGATACGCAGTATTTT.

The chain recombines TRBV7-9 with TRBJ1-2; the match to TRBD1 covers 9 bases. This CDR3 has 16 residues. Germline assignment: CDR1 SEHNR and CDR2 FQNEAQ (reference sequence). J gave up 2 bases and V 5 bases, and 9 bases lay outside the gene matches. The CDR3 spells CASSAPGTGTNYGYTF. Here the CDR3 DNA reads TGTGCCAGCAGCGCGCCCGGGACAGGGACCAACTATGGCTACACCTTC.